This TCR beta chain was captured in a study of T cell repertoires in cytomegalovirus infection. The germline CDR1 and CDR2 sequences are SGHRS and YFSETQ. The CDR3 sequence is 14 residues long. V gave up 4 bases and J gave up 5 bases, with 15 bases separating them. Of note for this clonotype: Its antigen is unknown.

Notes on the study in general: HLA-C-restricted TCR beta clonotypes specific for CMV led the ex vivo response. Pooled public TCR beta family frequency picked out CMV carriers with the relevant HLA.

TCRdb reprocessed the reads with MiXCR, giving one entry per CDR3 protein. This table has about 150,000 distinct CDR3 sequences, around 22% appearing once. Sequenced material: PBMCs. V and J are TRBV5-1 and TRBJ1-1; D unresolved. This clonotype was sampled from a human donor in good health (CMV status not recorded). Some clones in this sample may be carry-over from other donors' samples. The CDR3 DNA sequence: TGCGCCAGCAGCCTGAGAGGAACGTCGACTGAAGCTTTCTTT. It specifies CASSLRGTSTEAFF.